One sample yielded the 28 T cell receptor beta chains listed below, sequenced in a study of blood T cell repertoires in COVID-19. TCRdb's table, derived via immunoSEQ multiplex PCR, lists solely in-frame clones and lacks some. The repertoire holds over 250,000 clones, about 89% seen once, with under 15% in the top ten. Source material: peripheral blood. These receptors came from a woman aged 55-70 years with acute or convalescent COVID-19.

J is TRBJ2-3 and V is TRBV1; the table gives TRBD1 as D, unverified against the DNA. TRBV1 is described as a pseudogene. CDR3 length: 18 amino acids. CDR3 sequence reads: CTSSQGLWAGLHTDTQYF. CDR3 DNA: TGCACCAGCAGCCAAGGCTTGTGGGCCGGCCTACACACAGATACGCAGTATTTT.

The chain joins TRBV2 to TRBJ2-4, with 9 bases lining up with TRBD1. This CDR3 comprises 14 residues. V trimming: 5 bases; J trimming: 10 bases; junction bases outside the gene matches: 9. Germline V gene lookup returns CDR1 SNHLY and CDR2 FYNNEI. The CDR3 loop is CASSLDRGEPIQYF. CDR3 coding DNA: TGTGCCAGCAGTTTAGACAGGGGGGAACCTATTCAGTACTTC.

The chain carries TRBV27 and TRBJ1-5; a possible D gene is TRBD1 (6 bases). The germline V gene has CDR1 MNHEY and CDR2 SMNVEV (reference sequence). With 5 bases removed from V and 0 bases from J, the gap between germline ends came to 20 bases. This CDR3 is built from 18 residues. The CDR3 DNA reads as TGTGCCAGCAGTCCCTTCAGACCCGGGACATCTAGCAATCAGCCCCAGCATTTT. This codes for CASSPFRPGTSSNQPQHF.

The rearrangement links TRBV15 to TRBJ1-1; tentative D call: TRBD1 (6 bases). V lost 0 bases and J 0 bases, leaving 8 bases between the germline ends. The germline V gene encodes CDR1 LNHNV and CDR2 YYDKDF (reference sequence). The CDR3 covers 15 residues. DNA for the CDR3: TGTGCCACCAGCAGAGATCCAGGGGTGAACACTGAAGCTTTCTTT. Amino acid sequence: CATSRDPGVNTEAFF.

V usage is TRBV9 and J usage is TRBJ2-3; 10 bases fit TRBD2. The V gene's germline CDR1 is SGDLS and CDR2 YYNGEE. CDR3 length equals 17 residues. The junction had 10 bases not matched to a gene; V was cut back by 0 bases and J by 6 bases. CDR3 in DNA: TGTGCCAGCAGCGTAGCTACGACTAGCGGGTCGGGGGATACGCAGTATTTT. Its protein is CASSVATTSGSGDTQYF.

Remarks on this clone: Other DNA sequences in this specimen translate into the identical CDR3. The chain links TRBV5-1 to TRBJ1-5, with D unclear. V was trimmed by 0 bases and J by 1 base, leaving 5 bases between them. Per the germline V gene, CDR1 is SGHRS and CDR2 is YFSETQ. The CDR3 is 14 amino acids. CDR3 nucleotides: TGCGCCAGCAGCTTGGGCGGAAGCAATCAGCCCCAGCATTTT. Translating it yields CASSLGGSNQPQHF. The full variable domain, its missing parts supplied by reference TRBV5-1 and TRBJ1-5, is KAGVTQTPRYLIKTRGQQVTLSCSPISGHRSVSWYQQTPGQGLQFLFEYFSETQRNKGNFPGRFSGRQFSNSRSEMNVSTLELGDSALYLCASSLGGSNQPQHFGDGTRLSIL.

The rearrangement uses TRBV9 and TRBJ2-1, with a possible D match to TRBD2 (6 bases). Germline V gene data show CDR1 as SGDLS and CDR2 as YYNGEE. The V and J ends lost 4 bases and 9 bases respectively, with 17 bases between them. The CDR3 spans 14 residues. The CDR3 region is CASSPRDFWGEQFF. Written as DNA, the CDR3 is TGTGCCAGCAGCCCCAGGGACTTTTGGGGTGAGCAGTTCTTC.

The CDR3 DNA is TGTGCTAGTGGTGCCGGGACTAGCGGATCCTACAATGAGCAGTTCTTC. This encodes CASGAGTSGSYNEQFF. V gene TRBV12-5 combines with J gene TRBJ2-1; 11 bases are a match to TRBD2. CDR1 is LGHNT, CDR2 FRNRAP, per germline. The ends lost 5 bases at V and 1 base at J; junction bases unmatched: 4. The CDR3 extends over 16 amino acids.

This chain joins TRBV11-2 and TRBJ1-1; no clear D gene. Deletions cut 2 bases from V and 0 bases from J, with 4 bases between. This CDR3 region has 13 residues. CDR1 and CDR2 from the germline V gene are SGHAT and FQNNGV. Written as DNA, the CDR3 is TGTGCCAGCAGCTTATCGTTGAACACTGAAGCTTTCTTT. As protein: CASSLSLNTEAFF.

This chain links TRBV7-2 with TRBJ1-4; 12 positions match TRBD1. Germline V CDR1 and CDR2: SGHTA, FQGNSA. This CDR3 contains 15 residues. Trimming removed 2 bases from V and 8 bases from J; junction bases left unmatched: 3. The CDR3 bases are TGTGCCAGCAGCTTATGGGACAGGGGGCAGGAAAAACTGTTTTTT. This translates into CASSLWDRGQEKLFF.

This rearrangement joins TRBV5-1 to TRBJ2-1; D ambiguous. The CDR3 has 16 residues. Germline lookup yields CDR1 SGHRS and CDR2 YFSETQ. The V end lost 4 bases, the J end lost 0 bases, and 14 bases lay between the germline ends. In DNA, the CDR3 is TGCGCCAGCAGCCCCGAGGCGGCAAGCTCCTACAATGAGCAGTTCTTC. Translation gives CASSPEAASSYNEQFF. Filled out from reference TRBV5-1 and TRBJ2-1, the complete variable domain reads KAGVTQTPRYLIKTRGQQVTLSCSPISGHRSVSWYQQTPGQGLQFLFEYFSETQRNKGNFPGRFSGRQFSNSRSEMNVSTLELGDSALYLCASSPEAASSYNEQFFGPGTRLTVL.

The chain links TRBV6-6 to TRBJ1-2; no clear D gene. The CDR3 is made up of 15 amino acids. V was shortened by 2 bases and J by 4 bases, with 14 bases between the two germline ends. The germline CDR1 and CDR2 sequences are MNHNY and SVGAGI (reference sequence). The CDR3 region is CASSYPVGVAYGYTF. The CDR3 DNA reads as TGTGCCAGCAGTTACCCTGTGGGAGTTGCCTATGGCTACACCTTC.

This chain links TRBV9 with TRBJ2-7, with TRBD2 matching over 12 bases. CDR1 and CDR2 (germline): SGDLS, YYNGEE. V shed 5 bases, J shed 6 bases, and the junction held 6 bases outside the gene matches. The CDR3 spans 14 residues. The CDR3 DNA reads TGTGCCAGCAGTCTAGCGGGAGGGCCAGGCGAGCAGTACTTC. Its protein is CASSLAGGPGEQYF. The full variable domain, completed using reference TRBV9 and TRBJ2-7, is DSGVTQTPKHLITATGQRVTLRCSPRSGDLSVYWYQQSLDQGLQFLIQYYNGEERAKGNILERFSAQQFPDLHSELNLSSLELGDSALYFCASSLAGGPGEQYFGPGTRLTVT.

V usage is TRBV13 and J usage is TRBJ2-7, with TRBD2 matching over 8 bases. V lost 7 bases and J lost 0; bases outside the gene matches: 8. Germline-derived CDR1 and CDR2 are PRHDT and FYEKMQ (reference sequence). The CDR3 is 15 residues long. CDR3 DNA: TGTGCCAGCACCGTTAGCGGGGTAAGCTCCTACGAGCAGTACTTC. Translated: CASTVSGVSSYEQYF.

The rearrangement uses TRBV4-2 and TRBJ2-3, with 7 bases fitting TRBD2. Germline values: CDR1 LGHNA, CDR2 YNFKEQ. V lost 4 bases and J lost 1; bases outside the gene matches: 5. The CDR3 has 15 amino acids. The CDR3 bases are TGTGCCAGCAGCCTTAATGGGGGGGGCACAGATACGCAGTATTTT. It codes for CASSLNGGGTDTQYF.

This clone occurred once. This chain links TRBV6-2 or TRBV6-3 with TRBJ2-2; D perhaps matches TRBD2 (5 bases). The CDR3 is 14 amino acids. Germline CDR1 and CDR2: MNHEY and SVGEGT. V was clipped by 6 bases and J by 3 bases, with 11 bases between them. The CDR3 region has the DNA TGTGCCAGCAGCCACGGGGTAGACACCGGGGAGCTGTTTTTT. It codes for CASSHGVDTGELFF.

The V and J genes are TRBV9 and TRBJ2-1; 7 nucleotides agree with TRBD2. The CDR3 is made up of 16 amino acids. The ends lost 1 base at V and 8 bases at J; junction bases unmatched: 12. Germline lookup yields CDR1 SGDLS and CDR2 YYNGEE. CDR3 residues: CASSVLGGGGFDEQFF. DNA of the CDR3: TGTGCCAGCAGCGTACTCGGTGGGGGGGGTTTCGATGAGCAGTTCTTC.

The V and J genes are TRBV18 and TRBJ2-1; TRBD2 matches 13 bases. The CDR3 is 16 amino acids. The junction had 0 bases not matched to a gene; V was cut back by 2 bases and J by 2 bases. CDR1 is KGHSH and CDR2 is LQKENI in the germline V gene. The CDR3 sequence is CASSPGTSGAYNEQFF. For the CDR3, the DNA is TGTGCCAGCTCACCAGGGACTAGCGGGGCCTACAATGAGCAGTTCTTC.

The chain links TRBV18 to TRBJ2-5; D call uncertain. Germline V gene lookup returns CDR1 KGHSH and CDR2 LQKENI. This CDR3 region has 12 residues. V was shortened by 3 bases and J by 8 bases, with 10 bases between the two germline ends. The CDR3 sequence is CASSPQPGTQYF. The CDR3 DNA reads TGTGCCAGCTCACCGCAACCGGGTACCCAGTACTTC.

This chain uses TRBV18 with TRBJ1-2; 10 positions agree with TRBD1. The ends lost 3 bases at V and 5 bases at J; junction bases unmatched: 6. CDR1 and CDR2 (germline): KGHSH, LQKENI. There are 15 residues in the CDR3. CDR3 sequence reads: CASSPAGTGEYGYTF. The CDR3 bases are TGTGCCAGCTCACCCGCCGGGACAGGGGAATATGGCTACACCTTC.

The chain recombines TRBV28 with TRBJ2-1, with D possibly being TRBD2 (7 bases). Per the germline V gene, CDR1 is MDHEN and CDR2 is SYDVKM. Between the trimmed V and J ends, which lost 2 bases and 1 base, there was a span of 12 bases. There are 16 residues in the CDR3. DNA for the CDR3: TGTGCCAGCAGTTTAAGGGGGGGCAGATCCTACAATGAGCAGTTCTTC. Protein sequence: CASSLRGGRSYNEQFF. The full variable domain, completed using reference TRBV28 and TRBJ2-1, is DVKVTQSSRYLVKRTGEKVFLECVQDMDHENMFWYRQDPGLGLRLIYFSYDVKMKEKGDIPEGYSVSREKKERFSLILESASTNQTSMYLCASSLRGGRSYNEQFFGPGTRLTVL.

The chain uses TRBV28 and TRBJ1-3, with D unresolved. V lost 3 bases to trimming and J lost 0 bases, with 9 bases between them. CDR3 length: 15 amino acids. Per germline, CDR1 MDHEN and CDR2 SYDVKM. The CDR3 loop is CASSFSGGSGNTIYF. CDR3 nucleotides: TGTGCCAGCAGTTTTAGCGGAGGCTCTGGAAACACCATATATTTT. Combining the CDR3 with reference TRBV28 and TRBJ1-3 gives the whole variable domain DVKVTQSSRYLVKRTGEKVFLECVQDMDHENMFWYRQDPGLGLRLIYFSYDVKMKEKGDIPEGYSVSREKKERFSLILESASTNQTSMYLCASSFSGGSGNTIYFGEGSWLTVV.

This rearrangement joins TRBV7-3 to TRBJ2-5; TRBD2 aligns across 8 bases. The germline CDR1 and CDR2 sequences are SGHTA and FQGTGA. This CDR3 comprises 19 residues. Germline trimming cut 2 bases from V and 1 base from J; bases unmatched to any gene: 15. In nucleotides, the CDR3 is TGTGCCAGCAGCTTAGGTCTAGCGTCGGGGGGGTCCCGCCAAGAGACCCAGTACTTC. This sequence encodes CASSLGLASGGSRQETQYF.

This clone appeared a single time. CDR3 sequence reads: CASSQAGNSPLHF. The CDR3 region has the DNA TGTGCCAGCAGTCAGGCGGGTAATTCACCCCTCCACTTT. The chain is built from TRBV6-5 and TRBJ1-6; D unresolved. The CDR3 runs to 13 residues. Trimming pared 5 bases from V and 6 bases from J, leaving 8 bases between. Germline CDR1 and CDR2: MNHEY and SVGAGI.

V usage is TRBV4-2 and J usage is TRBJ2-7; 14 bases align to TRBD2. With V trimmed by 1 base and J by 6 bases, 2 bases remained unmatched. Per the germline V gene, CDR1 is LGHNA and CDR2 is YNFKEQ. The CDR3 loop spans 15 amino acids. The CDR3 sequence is CASSQGLAGGGEQYF. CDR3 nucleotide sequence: TGTGCCAGCAGCCAAGGACTAGCGGGAGGGGGCGAGCAGTACTTC.

The CDR3 spells CASSLERTGNTEAFF. CDR3 nucleotide sequence: TGCGCCAGCAGCCTAGAGAGGACAGGGAACACTGAAGCTTTCTTT. The J gene is TRBJ1-1, the V gene TRBV4-3, with 7 positions matching TRBD1. The CDR3 contains 15 residues. Per the germline V gene, CDR1 is LGHNA and CDR2 is YSLEER. V trimming: 4 bases; J trimming: 1 base; junction bases outside the gene matches: 6.

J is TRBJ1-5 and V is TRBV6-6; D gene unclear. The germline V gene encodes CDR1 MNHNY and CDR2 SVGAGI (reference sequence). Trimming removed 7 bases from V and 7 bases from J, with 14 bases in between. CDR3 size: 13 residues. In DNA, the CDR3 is TGTGCCAGCACGGCGGGTTGGGAACAGCCCCAGCATTTT. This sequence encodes CASTAGWEQPQHF.

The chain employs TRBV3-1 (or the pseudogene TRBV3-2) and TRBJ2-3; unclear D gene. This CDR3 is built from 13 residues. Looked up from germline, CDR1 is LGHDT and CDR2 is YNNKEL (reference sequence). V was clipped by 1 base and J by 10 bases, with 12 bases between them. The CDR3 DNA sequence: TGTGCCAGCAGCCAAGGAGGAAACGAAGCGCAGTATTTT. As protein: CASSQGGNEAQYF.